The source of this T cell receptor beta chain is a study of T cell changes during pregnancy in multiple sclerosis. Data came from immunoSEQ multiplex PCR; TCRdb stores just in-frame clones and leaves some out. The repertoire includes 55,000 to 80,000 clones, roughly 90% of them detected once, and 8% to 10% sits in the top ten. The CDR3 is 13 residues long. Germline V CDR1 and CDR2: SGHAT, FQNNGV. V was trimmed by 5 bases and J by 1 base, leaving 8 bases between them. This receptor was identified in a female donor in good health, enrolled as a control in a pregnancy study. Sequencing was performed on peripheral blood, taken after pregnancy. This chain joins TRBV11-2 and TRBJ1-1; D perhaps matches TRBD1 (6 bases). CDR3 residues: CASSTGSNTEAFF. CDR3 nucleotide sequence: TGTGCCAGCAGCACAGGGTCGAACACTGAAGCTTTCTTT.